Below are 11 T cell receptor beta chains sequenced from a single sample in a study of blood T cells in healthy people across ages. Primers used in a second PCR of roughly 6 to 11 cycles were a sample-barcoded 5' primer and a J-beta primer mix. TCRdb independently ran MiXCR on the 5' RACE reads; one entry per CDR3 protein. The data contain some 780,000 distinct CDR3 sequences, 45% to 70% of them singletons. Sequenced material: blood. The receptor source for this set is a man aged 40-50 years in good health.

The chain has TRBV25-1 and TRBJ2-3; 9 positions match TRBD2. The CDR3 loop spans 15 amino acids. The J segment lost 4 bases and the V segment lost 8 bases, leaving 10 bases of the junction unmatched. Germline V gene data show CDR1 as MGHDK and CDR2 as SYGVNS. The CDR3 sequence is CASVEFSGGPDTQYF. The CDR3 DNA sequence: TGTGCCAGCGTAGAATTTAGCGGGGGCCCAGATACGCAGTATTTT.

In the case of this clonotype: The germline gene is not matched at one end of the junction; a read error may be the cause. The chain combines TRBV29-1 with TRBJ1-6, with 7 bases aligning to TRBD1. This CDR3 contains 13 residues. Germline loops: CDR1 SQVTM, CDR2 ANQGSEA. The CDR3 DNA reads TGCAGCGTTAAACCAGGGGGTAATTCGCCCCTCCACTTT. It yields the protein CSVKPGGNSPLHF.

The CDR3 is CASSVQGARLNEQYF. The CDR3 DNA reads TGTGCCAGCAGCGTACAGGGGGCTCGTTTGAACGAGCAGTACTTC. V usage is TRBV28 and J usage is TRBJ2-7; 9 bases are a match to TRBD1. CDR1 and CDR2 from the germline V gene are MDHEN and SYDVKM. The V and J ends lost 6 bases and 5 bases, in that order; junction bases with no gene match: 11. The CDR3 totals 15 residues. Using reference TRBV28 and TRBJ2-7 for the parts outside the CDR3, the full variable domain is DVKVTQSSRYLVKRTGEKVFLECVQDMDHENMFWYRQDPGLGLRLIYFSYDVKMKEKGDIPEGYSVSREKKERFSLILESASTNQTSMYLCASSVQGARLNEQYFGPGTRLTVT.

The V call is TRBV6-2 or TRBV6-3, the J call TRBJ2-6, with 7 bases that match TRBD1. The germline gives CDR1 MNHEY, CDR2 SVGEGT. V shed 7 bases and J 3 bases; nucleotides not matched to a gene: 9. This CDR3 is 16 amino acids long. Here the CDR3 DNA reads TGTGCCAGCATACCAGACAGGGCGTTTGGGGCCAACGTCCTGACTTTC. This translates into CASIPDRAFGANVLTF.

This clonotype was observed a handful of times. The V and J genes are TRBV20-1 and TRBJ2-5; 7 bases agree with TRBD1. The ends lost 4 bases at V and 5 bases at J; junction bases unmatched: 13. The CDR3 contains 15 residues. Germline CDR1 is DFQATT and CDR2 is SNEGSKA (reference sequence). For the CDR3, the DNA is TGCAGTGCTACGGGACAGATACAAGGGATGGAGACCCAGTACTTC. Protein sequence: CSATGQIQGMETQYF.

Here the CDR3 reads CASSQNTGGYNEQYF. CDR3 sequence (DNA): TGTGCCAGCAGTCAGAATACCGGGGGATACAATGAGCAGTACTTC. The chain couples TRBV12-3 or TRBV12-4 to TRBJ2-7, with D possibly TRBD2 on 6 matching bases. The CDR3 is made up of 15 amino acids. Trimming shortened V by 5 bases and J by 7 bases, and 21 bases separated the two germline ends.

V is TRBV14 and J is TRBJ2-1, with D tentatively TRBD2 (6 bases). The V end was cut by 5 bases, the J end by 6 bases, with 23 bases between. This CDR3 is 17 amino acids long. Germline V gives CDR1 SGHDN, CDR2 FVKESK. CDR3 DNA: TGTGCCAGCAGCTCACGGCGAGGAGCGGGTCTACTCAATGAGCAGTTCTTC. Residues: CASSSRRGAGLLNEQFF.

This chain uses TRBV3-1 with TRBJ2-3; D is undetermined. The V gene lost 0 bases and the J gene lost 10 bases, with 11 bases spanning the gap. CDR1 is LGHDT and CDR2 is YNNKEL in the germline V gene (reference sequence). This CDR3 region has 13 residues. For the CDR3, the DNA is TGTGCCAGCAGCCAAGAGGCGAGACGCCCGCAGTATTTT. Protein sequence: CASSQEARRPQYF.

A few counts support this clonotype. The chain employs TRBV24-1 and TRBJ2-5; 7 bases match TRBD2. From germline, CDR1 is KGHDR and CDR2 SFDVKD. The J segment lost 5 bases and the V segment lost 9 bases, leaving 17 bases of the junction unmatched. This CDR3 has 16 amino acids. The DNA of the CDR3 is TGTGCCACCTCTACCGGAGTTCGGGGGGATCTGGAGACCCAGTACTTC. This codes for CATSTGVRGDLETQYF.

This chain links TRBV19 with TRBJ2-2, with unresolved D. Germline V CDR1 and CDR2: LNHDA, SQIVND (reference sequence). The CDR3 length is 16 residues. Between the trimmed V and J ends, which lost 3 bases and 6 bases, there was a span of 17 bases. CDR3 in DNA: TGTGCCAGTAGTATGAGGCCCCCCCCTTACGCCGGGGAGCTGTTTTTT. Translated, it gives CASSMRPPPYAGELFF.

The chain links TRBV11-3 to TRBJ2-7; 15 bases map to TRBD2. Germline V gives CDR1 SGHNT, CDR2 YENEEA. Unmatched junction bases numbered 7, after V lost 7 bases and J lost 0 bases. The CDR3 runs to 17 residues. The CDR3, as DNA: TGTGCCAGCACTCTGGGACTAGCGGGGGGTAGCTCCTACGAGCAGTACTTC. The encoded protein is CASTLGLAGGSSYEQYF. Full variable domain (missing parts from reference TRBV11-3 and TRBJ2-7): EAGVVQSPRYKIIEKKQPVAFWCNPISGHNTLYWYLQNLGQGPELLIRYENEEAVDDSQLPKDRFSAERLKGVDSTLKIQPAELGDSAVYLCASTLGLAGGSSYEQYFGPGTRLTVT.